The 32 T cell receptor beta chains below all came from one sample that was sequenced in a study of T cell responses to AZD1222 COVID-19 vaccine. Clones were sequenced by immunoSEQ multiplex PCR, and TCRdb holds only the in-frame ones, with some missing. The sample includes around 200,000 clones, over 80% seen only once; the top ten take under 1.1%. The sample in question was peripheral blood, obtained 28 days after the second dose of the MenACWY control vaccine. The source is an adult who received the MenACWY meningococcal vaccine as a control.

The J gene is TRBJ2-7, the V gene TRBV2, with 7 bases matching TRBD2. This CDR3 region has 14 residues. Trimming cost V 10 bases and J 1 base; bases outside gene matches: 10. CDR1 is SNHLY, CDR2 FYNNEI, per germline. Here the CDR3 DNA reads TGTGCCATCCGCTGGACGGGGGGATCCTACGAGCAGTACTTC. Protein product: CAIRWTGGSYEQYF. Using reference TRBV2 and TRBJ2-7 for the parts outside the CDR3, the full variable domain is EPEVTQTPSHQVTQMGQEVILRCVPISNHLYFYWYRQILGQKVEFLVSFYNNEISEKSEIFDDQFSVERPDGSNFTLKIRSTKLEDSAMYFCAIRWTGGSYEQYFGPGTRLTVT.

The chain links TRBV7-9 to TRBJ1-2, with D possibly being TRBD1 (6 bases). Germline V gives CDR1 SEHNR, CDR2 FQNEAQ (reference sequence). Trimming removed 1 base from V and 6 bases from J, with 9 bases in between. The CDR3 consists of 13 residues. This CDR3 reads CASSLGQGNGYTF. Written as DNA, the CDR3 is TGTGCCAGCAGCTTAGGCCAGGGGAATGGCTACACCTTC.

This clone was counted a single time. This chain links TRBV27 with TRBJ2-5; D not resolved. This CDR3 is 12 amino acids long. CDR1 MNHEY and CDR2 SMNVEV come from the germline V gene (reference sequence). Trimming pared 8 bases from V and 5 bases from J, leaving 12 bases between. This chain's CDR3 is CASGRDEETQYF. CDR3 nucleotide sequence: TGTGCCAGCGGACGAGATGAGGAGACCCAGTACTTC.

The chain links TRBV14 to TRBJ1-5; D is perhaps TRBD1 (6 bases). The CDR3 has 15 residues. Trimming pared 3 bases from V and 5 bases from J, leaving 14 bases between. CDR1 and CDR2 (germline): SGHDN, FVKESK. In DNA form, the CDR3 reads TGTGCCAGCAGCCAGGGAACAGGGTACGATCAGCCCCAGCATTTT. Amino acid sequence: CASSQGTGYDQPQHF.

This sequence joins TRBV5-1 and TRBJ2-5; 13 nucleotides match TRBD2. The germline gives CDR1 SGHRS, CDR2 YFSETQ. With V trimmed by 0 bases and J by 2 bases, 7 bases remained unmatched. The CDR3 runs to 18 residues. CDR3 DNA: TGCGCCAGCAGCTTGGCCCCGGGACTAGCGGGGTTACAAGAGACCCAGTACTTC. It translates to CASSLAPGLAGLQETQYF.

The chain joins TRBV2 to TRBJ1-5; a weak D match, TRBD1 (5 bases). The ends were cut back, 4 bases at V and 0 bases at J, with 13 bases in the middle. There are 16 residues in the CDR3. CDR1 is SNHLY and CDR2 is FYNNEI in the germline V gene. The chain's CDR3 is CASSGGRSYSNQPQHF. The CDR3 nucleotides read TGTGCCAGCAGTGGGGGCCGCAGCTATAGCAATCAGCCCCAGCATTTT.

The chain is built from TRBV11-2 and TRBJ2-4; 7 nucleotides align to TRBD1. Germline loops: CDR1 SGHAT, CDR2 FQNNGV. V was pared by 1 base and J by 6 bases, with 9 bases of the junction left unmatched. The CDR3 is made up of 16 amino acids. The CDR3 loop is CASSLVATGISNIQYF. The DNA for the CDR3 is TGTGCCAGCAGCTTAGTCGCGACAGGGATCTCAAACATTCAGTACTTC.

The chain joins TRBV7-9 to TRBJ2-5; 8 nucleotides align to TRBD1. CDR3 length equals 18 residues. The trim removed 4 bases at V and 4 bases at J, leaving 17 bases unmatched. Germline V gene sequence: CDR1 SEHNR, CDR2 FQNEAQ (reference sequence). CDR3 protein: CASSSPLQGAIDSETQYF. The CDR3 DNA is TGTGCCAGCAGCTCCCCTTTGCAGGGGGCGATTGATTCAGAGACCCAGTACTTC.

The chain carries TRBV20-1 and TRBJ2-1, with D hard to call. Per the germline V gene, CDR1 is DFQATT and CDR2 is SNEGSKA (reference sequence). The CDR3 has 13 residues. Trimming left V 3 bases short and J 5 bases short, with 11 bases between. The CDR3 DNA reads as TGCAGTGCTAGTGGAGACACAAACAATGAGCAGTTCTTC. Amino acids: CSASGDTNNEQFF.

The chain has TRBV5-1 and TRBJ1-1; D remains ambiguous. Trimming took off 5 bases at V and 1 base at J, with 6 bases between the two ends. The germline CDR1 and CDR2 sequences are SGHRS and YFSETQ. The CDR3 consists of 12 residues. The DNA for the CDR3 is TGCGCCAGCAGACCCCAGAACACTGAAGCTTTCTTT. Translating it yields CASRPQNTEAFF.

The CDR3 loop is CSVWGAYGYTF. The CDR3 bases are TGCAGCGTTTGGGGTGCCTATGGCTACACCTTC. The chain links TRBV29-1 to TRBJ1-2, with D unresolved. The V gene lost 5 bases and the J gene lost 4 bases, with 8 bases spanning the gap. The CDR3 is 11 residues long. Germline V CDR1 and CDR2: SQVTM, ANQGSEA.

The sample holds one count of this clone. The chain links TRBV5-1 to TRBJ2-7; 8 bases line up with TRBD2. V gave up 6 bases and J gave up 5 bases; unmatched junction bases: 10. CDR1 is SGHRS and CDR2 is YFSETQ in the germline V gene. CDR3 length: 14 amino acids. The CDR3 sequence is CASNPGGAINEQYF. CDR3 DNA sequence: TGCGCCAGCAACCCCGGGGGGGCCATTAACGAGCAGTACTTC.

The chain is built from TRBV11-3 and TRBJ2-1; TRBD1 might be the D (6 bases). CDR3 size: 13 residues. Trimming cost V 4 bases and J 3 bases, with 7 bases left between them. Per germline, CDR1 SGHNT and CDR2 YENEEA. This chain's CDR3 is CASSSDSYNEQFF. CDR3 DNA sequence: TGTGCCAGCAGCTCGGACAGCTACAATGAGCAGTTCTTC.

The V call is TRBV5-1, the J call TRBJ1-2; TRBD1 matches at 9 bases. CDR1 and CDR2 from the germline V gene are SGHRS and YFSETQ. The V and J ends lost 0 bases and 4 bases, in that order; junction bases with no gene match: 10. This CDR3 spans 17 amino acids. CDR3 residues: CASSLEPGQGLSYGYTF. The CDR3 DNA sequence: TGCGCCAGCAGCTTGGAACCGGGACAGGGACTAAGCTATGGCTACACCTTC. The whole variable domain, remainder taken from reference TRBV5-1 and TRBJ1-2, is KAGVTQTPRYLIKTRGQQVTLSCSPISGHRSVSWYQQTPGQGLQFLFEYFSETQRNKGNFPGRFSGRQFSNSRSEMNVSTLELGDSALYLCASSLEPGQGLSYGYTFGSGTRLTVV.

A single count supports this clone. The rearrangement uses TRBV6-5 and TRBJ1-1; no clear D. Between the trimmed V and J ends, which lost 6 bases and 3 bases, there was a span of 11 bases. The CDR3 spans 13 residues. In germline, CDR1 is MNHEY, CDR2 SVGAGI. The CDR3, as DNA: TGTGCCAGCAGGTATTCGAGGGACACTGAAGCTTTCTTT. Translation: CASRYSRDTEAFF.

V and J are TRBV5-4 and TRBJ1-1; unclear D gene. The CDR3 loop spans 14 amino acids. Trimming took off 1 base at V and 2 bases at J, with 9 bases between the two ends. CDR1 and CDR2 (germline): SGHNT, YYREEE (reference sequence). The CDR3 DNA reads TGTGCCAGCAGCTTGAGTCCCAAAAACACTGAAGCTTTCTTT. The encoded protein is CASSLSPKNTEAFF. Looking up the rest from reference TRBV5-4 and TRBJ1-1 gives the full variable domain: ETGVTQSPTHLIKTRGQQVTLRCSSQSGHNTVSWYQQALGQGPQFIFQYYREEENGRGNFPPRFSGLQFPNYSSELNVNALELDDSALYLCASSLSPKNTEAFFGQGTRLTVV.

The chain joins TRBV27 to TRBJ2-3, with D unresolved. This CDR3 contains 9 residues. The germline gives CDR1 MNHEY, CDR2 SMNVEV (reference sequence). V lost 7 bases and J 4 bases, leaving 0 bases between the germline ends. In nucleotides, the CDR3 is TGTGCCAGCACAGATACGCAGTATTTT. It translates to CASTDTQYF.

The chain uses TRBV9 and TRBJ1-1; 10 positions match TRBD1. The V and J ends lost 3 bases and 6 bases, in that order; junction bases with no gene match: 5. Germline loops: CDR1 SGDLS, CDR2 YYNGEE. This CDR3 region has 14 residues. CDR3 region: CASSARDRGPEAFF. The DNA of the CDR3 is TGTGCCAGCAGCGCCCGGGACAGGGGCCCTGAAGCTTTCTTT. Full variable domain (outside the CDR3, taken from reference TRBV9 and TRBJ1-1): DSGVTQTPKHLITATGQRVTLRCSPRSGDLSVYWYQQSLDQGLQFLIQYYNGEERAKGNILERFSAQQFPDLHSELNLSSLELGDSALYFCASSARDRGPEAFFGQGTRLTVV.

The chain employs TRBV19 and TRBJ2-7, with D possibly being TRBD1 (6 bases). CDR3 length: 15 amino acids. The ends were cut back, 7 bases at V and 0 bases at J, with 16 bases in the middle. Germline V gene lookup returns CDR1 LNHDA and CDR2 SQIVND (reference sequence). The CDR3 DNA reads as TGTGCCAGTACAAGGCGAGGGGGAGACTCCTACGAGCAGTACTTC. Translation gives CASTRRGGDSYEQYF. Combining the CDR3 with reference TRBV19 and TRBJ2-7 gives the whole variable domain DGGITQSPKYLFRKEGQNVTLSCEQNLNHDAMYWYRQDPGQGLRLIYYSQIVNDFQKGDIAEGYSVSREKKESFPLTVTSAQKNPTAFYLCASTRRGGDSYEQYFGPGTRLTVT.

In this sample, this clone turned up once. This chain joins TRBV4-3 and TRBJ1-2; TRBD1 is a possible D gene (5 bases). V was cut by 0 bases and J by 3 bases, with 8 bases left in between. The germline V gene has CDR1 LGHNA and CDR2 YSLEER. The CDR3 consists of 14 residues. In nucleotides, the CDR3 is TGCGCCAGCAGCCAAGATCTGGGGGACTATGGCTACACCTTC. It yields the protein CASSQDLGDYGYTF.

This chain links TRBV18 with TRBJ1-2, with 7 nucleotides matching TRBD1. Germline trimming cut 2 bases from V and 3 bases from J; bases unmatched to any gene: 0. The CDR3 runs 13 residues. CDR1 KGHSH and CDR2 LQKENI come from the germline V gene. The CDR3 DNA follows: TGTGCCAGCTCACCAACAGGGGACTATGGCTACACCTTC. Translating it yields CASSPTGDYGYTF.

The chain uses TRBV19 and TRBJ1-2, with D unresolved. V was cut by 6 bases and J by 3 bases, with 17 bases left in between. The CDR3 length is 15 residues. The germline gives CDR1 LNHDA, CDR2 SQIVND (reference sequence). CDR3 sequence: CASRTALAGHYGYTF. The CDR3 bases are TGTGCCAGTAGGACCGCCTTAGCGGGCCACTATGGCTACACCTTC.

The rearrangement uses TRBV10-2 and TRBJ2-7; TRBD2 agrees at 8 bases. Germline CDR1 is WSHSY and CDR2 is SAAADI. V lost 6 bases, J lost 7 bases, and 8 bases stayed unmatched. This CDR3 contains 13 residues. The CDR3 DNA is TGCGCCAGCAGAGTCGGGGGGGCTGAAGAGCAGTACTTC. It codes for CASRVGGAEEQYF.

The gene calls are TRBV5-1 and TRBJ1-1; 7 nucleotides align to TRBD1. In germline, CDR1 is SGHRS, CDR2 YFSETQ. Unmatched junction bases numbered 9, after V lost 3 bases and J lost 7 bases. The CDR3 covers 14 residues. CDR3 DNA: TGCGCCAGCAGCTCCCGGACAGGTCGAATTGAAGCTTTCTTT. This sequence encodes CASSSRTGRIEAFF.

V usage is TRBV5-1 and J usage is TRBJ2-7; D may be TRBD2 (5 bases). Germline CDR1 is SGHRS and CDR2 is YFSETQ. CDR3 size: 14 residues. V lost 4 bases and J 0 bases, leaving 11 bases between the germline ends. The DNA for the CDR3 is TGCGCCAGCAGCCTTGCGGGCAGCTCCTACGAGCAGTACTTC. Protein sequence: CASSLAGSSYEQYF.

This chain's CDR3 is CASSSGLVNEKLFF. DNA of the CDR3: TGCGCCAGCAGCTCGGGTCTTGTTAATGAAAAACTGTTTTTT. The chain has TRBV5-1 and TRBJ1-4; no clear D. Per the germline V gene, CDR1 is SGHRS and CDR2 is YFSETQ. This CDR3 spans 14 amino acids. The ends were cut back, 3 bases at V and 4 bases at J, with 10 bases in the middle.

This rearrangement joins TRBV27 to TRBJ2-7; 10 nucleotides agree with TRBD2. This CDR3 has 15 residues. Germline V gene sequence: CDR1 MNHEY, CDR2 SMNVEV (reference sequence). Unmatched junction bases numbered 6, after V lost 4 bases and J lost 3 bases. The CDR3 region has the DNA TGTGCCAGCAGTTCCCCCGGGACTAGCGTCTACGAGCAGTACTTC. Translation: CASSSPGTSVYEQYF.

V usage is TRBV3-1 (or the pseudogene TRBV3-2) and J usage is TRBJ1-1; no reliable D call. The CDR3 is 14 amino acids. The V gene's germline CDR1 is LGHDT and CDR2 YNNKEL (reference sequence). Trimming removed 1 base at V and 1 base at J, with 7 bases between. CDR3 nucleotide sequence: TGTGCCAGCAGCCAAGTGGGAAAGAACACTGAAGCTTTCTTT. As protein: CASSQVGKNTEAFF.

This clone was seen only once. The chain links TRBV2 to TRBJ2-1; 11 bases are shared with TRBD2. The CDR3 extends over 17 amino acids. CDR1 is SNHLY, CDR2 FYNNEI, per germline. The J segment lost 3 bases and the V segment lost 2 bases, leaving 6 bases of the junction unmatched. CDR3 nucleotides: TGTGCCAGCAGTGAAAAGGCTAGCGGGGGGAGCTACAATGAGCAGTTCTTC. Translated: CASSEKASGGSYNEQFF.

The chain carries TRBV5-1 and TRBJ1-1; no clear D gene. This CDR3 is 16 amino acids long. The germline V and J ends were trimmed by 4 bases and 0 bases, with 16 bases remaining between them. Germline loops: CDR1 SGHRS, CDR2 YFSETQ. The CDR3 loop is CASSRISNGLNTEAFF. CDR3 bases: TGCGCCAGCAGCCGTATATCTAACGGTTTGAACACTGAAGCTTTCTTT.

The rearrangement links TRBV6-6 to TRBJ2-2; TRBD1 might be the D (5 bases). Germline lookup yields CDR1 MNHNY and CDR2 SVGAGI (reference sequence). The length of the CDR3 is 14 residues. Trimming left V 9 bases short and J 5 bases short, with 16 bases between. The CDR3 region is CASDRSGMTGELFF. CDR3 in DNA: TGTGCCAGTGACAGATCCGGCATGACCGGGGAGCTGTTTTTT.

The chain combines TRBV6-6 with TRBJ2-7; a possible D gene is TRBD1 (6 bases). The CDR3 extends over 14 amino acids. Trimming pared 2 bases from V and 9 bases from J, leaving 17 bases between. Germline-derived CDR1 and CDR2 are MNHNY and SVGAGI (reference sequence). The CDR3: CASSYAQGSPGQYF. The CDR3 DNA reads TGTGCCAGCAGTTACGCCCAGGGGTCTCCGGGGCAGTACTTC.